The clone carrying this TCR beta chain was picked up many times. Its specificity is unknown. This sample is drawn from a study of blood T cells in healthy people across ages. CDR3 length equals 16 residues. From germline, CDR1 is SGHNT and CDR2 YENEEA. V shed 4 bases, J shed 2 bases, and the junction held 5 bases outside the gene matches. Next came a second PCR, run for roughly 6 to 11 cycles, which used a sample-barcoded 5' primer along with a J-beta primer mix. Each CDR3 protein is one row after TCRdb ran MiXCR on the 5' RACE reads. The sample shows about 760,000 distinct CDR3 sequences, roughly three fifths of them seen only once. Whole-study results and caveats: TCR beta diversity per million T cells fell roughly linearly with age.

The receptor was derived from a man aged 35-49 years in good health. The chain is built from TRBV11-3 and TRBJ2-6; TRBD1 aligns across 7 bases. The sequencing input was blood. This chain's CDR3 is CASSSRQGAGANVLTF. The DNA of the CDR3 is TGTGCCAGCAGCTCAAGACAGGGCGCTGGGGCCAACGTCCTGACTTTC.